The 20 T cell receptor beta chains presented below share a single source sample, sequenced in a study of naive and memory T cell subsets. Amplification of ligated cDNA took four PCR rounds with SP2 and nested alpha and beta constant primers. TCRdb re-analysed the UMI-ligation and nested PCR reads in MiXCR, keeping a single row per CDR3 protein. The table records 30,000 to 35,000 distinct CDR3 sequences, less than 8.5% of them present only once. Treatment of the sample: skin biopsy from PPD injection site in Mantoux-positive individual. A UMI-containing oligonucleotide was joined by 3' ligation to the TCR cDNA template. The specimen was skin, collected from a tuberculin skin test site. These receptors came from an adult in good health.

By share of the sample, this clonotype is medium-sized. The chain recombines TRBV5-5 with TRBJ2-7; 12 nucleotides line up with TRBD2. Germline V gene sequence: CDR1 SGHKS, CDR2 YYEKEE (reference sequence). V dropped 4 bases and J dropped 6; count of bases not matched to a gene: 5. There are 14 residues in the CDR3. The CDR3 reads CASSRTSGEFEQYF. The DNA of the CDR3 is TGTGCCAGCAGCCGGACTAGCGGGGAGTTCGAGCAGTACTTC.

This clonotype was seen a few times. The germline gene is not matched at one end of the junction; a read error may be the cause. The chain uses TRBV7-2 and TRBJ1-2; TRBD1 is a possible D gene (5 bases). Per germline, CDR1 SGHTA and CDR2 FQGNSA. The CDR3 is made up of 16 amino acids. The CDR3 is CASSQIGVDWDYGDTF. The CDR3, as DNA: TGTGCCAGCAGCCAGATAGGGGTCGACTGGGACTATGGCGACACCTTC.

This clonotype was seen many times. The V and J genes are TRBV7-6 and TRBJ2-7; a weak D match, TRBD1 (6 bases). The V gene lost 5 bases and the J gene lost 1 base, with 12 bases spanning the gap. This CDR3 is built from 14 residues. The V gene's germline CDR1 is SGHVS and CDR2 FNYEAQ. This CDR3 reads CASSPQTGSYEQYF. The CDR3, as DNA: TGTGCCAGCAGCCCACAGACAGGTTCCTACGAGCAGTACTTC.

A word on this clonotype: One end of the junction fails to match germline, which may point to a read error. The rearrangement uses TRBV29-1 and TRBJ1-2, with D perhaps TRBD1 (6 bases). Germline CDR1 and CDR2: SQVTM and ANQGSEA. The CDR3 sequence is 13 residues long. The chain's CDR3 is CSVVTDGGYGDTF. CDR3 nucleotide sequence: TGCAGCGTTGTGACGGATGGGGGCTATGGCGACACCTTC.

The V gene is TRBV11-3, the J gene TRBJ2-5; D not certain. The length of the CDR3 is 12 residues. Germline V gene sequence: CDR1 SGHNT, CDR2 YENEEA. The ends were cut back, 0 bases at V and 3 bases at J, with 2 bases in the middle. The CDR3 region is CASSLDEETQYF. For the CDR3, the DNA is TGTGCCAGCAGCTTAGACGAAGAGACCCAGTACTTC. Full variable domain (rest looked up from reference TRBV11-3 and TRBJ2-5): EAGVVQSPRYKIIEKKQPVAFWCNPISGHNTLYWYLQNLGQGPELLIRYENEEAVDDSQLPKDRFSAERLKGVDSTLKIQPAELGDSAVYLCASSLDEETQYFGPGTRLLVL.

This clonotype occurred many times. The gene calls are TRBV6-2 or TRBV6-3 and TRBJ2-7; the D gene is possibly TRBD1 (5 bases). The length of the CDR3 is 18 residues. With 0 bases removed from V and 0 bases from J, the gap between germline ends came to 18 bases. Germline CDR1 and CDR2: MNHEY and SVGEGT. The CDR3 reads CASSYSFGQTPSSYEQYF. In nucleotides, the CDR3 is TGTGCCAGCAGTTACTCGTTTGGACAAACTCCGAGCTCCTACGAGCAGTACTTC.

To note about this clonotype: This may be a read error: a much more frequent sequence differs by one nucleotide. CDR3 in amino acids: CASRQSARTGRKETQYF. The CDR3, as DNA: TGTGCCAGCAGGCAATCCGCTAGGACTGGACGCAAAGAGACCCAGTACTTC. The chain is built from TRBV6-6 and TRBJ2-5, with D possibly TRBD2 on 5 matching bases. V was trimmed by 6 bases and J by 3 bases, leaving 23 bases between them. Germline V lookup: CDR1 MNHNY, CDR2 SVGAGI (reference sequence). The CDR3 runs 17 residues.

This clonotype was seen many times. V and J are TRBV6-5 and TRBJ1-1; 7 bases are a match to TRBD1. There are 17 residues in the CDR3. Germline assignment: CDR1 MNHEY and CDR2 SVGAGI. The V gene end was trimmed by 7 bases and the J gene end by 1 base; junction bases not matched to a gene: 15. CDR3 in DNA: TGTGCCAGCAAAAATAGGGACAGAAGTAAACAGAACACTGAAGCTTTCTTT. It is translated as CASKNRDRSKQNTEAFF.

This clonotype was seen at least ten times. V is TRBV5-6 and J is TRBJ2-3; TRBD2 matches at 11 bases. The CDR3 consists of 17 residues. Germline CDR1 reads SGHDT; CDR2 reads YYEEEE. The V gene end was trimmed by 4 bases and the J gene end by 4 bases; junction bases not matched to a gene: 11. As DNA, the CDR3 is TGTGCCAGCAGCCCGGCGACTAGCGGGGTTCGTCCAGATACGCAGTATTTT. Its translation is CASSPATSGVRPDTQYF. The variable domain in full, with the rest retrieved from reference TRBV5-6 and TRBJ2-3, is DAGVTQSPTHLIKTRGQQVTLRCSPKSGHDTVSWYQQALGQGPQFIFQYYEEEERQRGNFPDRFSGHQFPNYSSELNVNALLLGDSALYLCASSPATSGVRPDTQYFGPGTRLTVL.

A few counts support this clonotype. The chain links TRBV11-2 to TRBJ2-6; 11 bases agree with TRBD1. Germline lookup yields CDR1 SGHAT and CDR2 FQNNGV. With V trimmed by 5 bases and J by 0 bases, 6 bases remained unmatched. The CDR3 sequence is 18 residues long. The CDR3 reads CASSRRTGGASGANVLTF. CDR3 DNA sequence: TGTGCCAGCAGCCGAAGGACAGGGGGCGCCTCTGGGGCCAACGTCCTGACTTTC.

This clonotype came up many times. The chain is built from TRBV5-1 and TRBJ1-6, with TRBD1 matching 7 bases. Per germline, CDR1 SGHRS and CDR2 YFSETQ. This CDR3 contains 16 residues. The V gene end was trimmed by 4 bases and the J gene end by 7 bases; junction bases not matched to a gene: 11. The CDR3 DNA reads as TGCGCCAGCAGCCCTACCACAGGGGAATTGAATTCACCCCTCCACTTT. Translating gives CASSPTTGELNSPLHF. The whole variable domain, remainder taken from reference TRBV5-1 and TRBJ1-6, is KAGVTQTPRYLIKTRGQQVTLSCSPISGHRSVSWYQQTPGQGLQFLFEYFSETQRNKGNFPGRFSGRQFSNSRSEMNVSTLELGDSALYLCASSPTTGELNSPLHFGNGTRLTVT.

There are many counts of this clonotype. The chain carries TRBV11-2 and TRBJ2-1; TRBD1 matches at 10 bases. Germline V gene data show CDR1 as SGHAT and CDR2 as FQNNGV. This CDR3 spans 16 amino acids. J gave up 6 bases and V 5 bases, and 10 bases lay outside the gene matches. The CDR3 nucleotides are TGTGCCAGCAGCCCGCCGGGACAGGGGCCCTTCAATGAGCAGTTCTTC. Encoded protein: CASSPPGQGPFNEQFF. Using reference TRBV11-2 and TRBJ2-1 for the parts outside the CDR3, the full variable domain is EAGVAQSPRYKIIEKRQSVAFWCNPISGHATLYWYQQILGQGPKLLIQFQNNGVVDDSQLPKDRFSAERLKGVDSTLKIQPAKLEDSAVYLCASSPPGQGPFNEQFFGPGTRLTVL.

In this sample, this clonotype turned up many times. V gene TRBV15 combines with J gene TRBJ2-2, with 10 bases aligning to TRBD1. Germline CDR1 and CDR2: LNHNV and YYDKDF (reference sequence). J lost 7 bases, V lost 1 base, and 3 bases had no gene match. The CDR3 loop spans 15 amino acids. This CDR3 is CATSRGTGGYGELFF. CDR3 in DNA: TGTGCCACCAGCAGAGGGACAGGGGGATACGGGGAGCTGTTTTTT.

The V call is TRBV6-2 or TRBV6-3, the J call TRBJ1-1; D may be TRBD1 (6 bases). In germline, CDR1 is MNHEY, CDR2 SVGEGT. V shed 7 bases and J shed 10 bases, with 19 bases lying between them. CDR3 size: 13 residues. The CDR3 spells CASTLPGRGGAFF. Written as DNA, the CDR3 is TGTGCCAGCACCCTTCCTGGAAGGGGGGGAGCTTTCTTT.

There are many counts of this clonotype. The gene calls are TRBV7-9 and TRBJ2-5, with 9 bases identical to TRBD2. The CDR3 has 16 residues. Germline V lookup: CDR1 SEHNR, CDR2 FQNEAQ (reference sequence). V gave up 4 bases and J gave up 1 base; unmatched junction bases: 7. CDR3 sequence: CASSSSLAGIQETQYF. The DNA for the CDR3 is TGTGCCAGCAGCTCCTCGCTAGCGGGAATCCAAGAGACCCAGTACTTC.

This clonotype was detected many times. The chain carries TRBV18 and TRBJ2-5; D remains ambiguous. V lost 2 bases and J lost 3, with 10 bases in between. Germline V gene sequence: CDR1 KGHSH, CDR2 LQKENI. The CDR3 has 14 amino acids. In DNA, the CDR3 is TGTGCCAGCTCACCAAGGGCCTCCGAAGAGACCCAGTACTTC. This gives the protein CASSPRASEETQYF. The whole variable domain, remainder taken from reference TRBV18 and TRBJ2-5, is NAGVMQNPRHLVRRRGQEARLRCSPMKGHSHVYWYRQLPEEGLKFMVYLQKENIIDESGMPKERFSAEFPKEGPSILRIQQVVRGDSAAYFCASSPRASEETQYFGPGTRLLVL.

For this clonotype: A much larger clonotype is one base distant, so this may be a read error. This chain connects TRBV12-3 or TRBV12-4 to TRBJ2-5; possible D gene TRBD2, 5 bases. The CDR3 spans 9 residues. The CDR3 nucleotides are TGTGTACGGAGGGAGACCCAGTACTTC. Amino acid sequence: CVRRETQYF.

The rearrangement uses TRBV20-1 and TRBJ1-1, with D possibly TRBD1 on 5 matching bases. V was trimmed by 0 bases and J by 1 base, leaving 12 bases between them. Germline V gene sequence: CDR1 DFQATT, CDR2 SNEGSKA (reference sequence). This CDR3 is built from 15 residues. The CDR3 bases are TGCAGTGCTAGAGATATCGCGGGGGGGAACACTGAAGCTTTCTTT. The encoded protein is CSARDIAGGNTEAFF.

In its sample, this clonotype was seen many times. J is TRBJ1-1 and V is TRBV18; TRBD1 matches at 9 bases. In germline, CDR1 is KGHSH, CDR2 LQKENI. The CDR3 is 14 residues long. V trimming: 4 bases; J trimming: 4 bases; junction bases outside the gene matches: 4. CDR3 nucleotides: TGTGCCAGCTCACGGGACAGGGTGAGCACTGAAGCTTTCTTT. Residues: CASSRDRVSTEAFF.

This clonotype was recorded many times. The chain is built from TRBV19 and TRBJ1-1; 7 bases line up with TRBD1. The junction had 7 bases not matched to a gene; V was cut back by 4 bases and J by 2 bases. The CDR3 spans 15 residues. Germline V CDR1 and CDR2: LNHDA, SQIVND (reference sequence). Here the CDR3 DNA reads TGTGCCAGTAGTAGGAGGGACAGAGATAACACTGAAGCTTTCTTT. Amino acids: CASSRRDRDNTEAFF.